These T cell receptor beta chains were read from a single sample in a study of blood T cell repertoires in COVID-19. Method: immunoSEQ multiplex PCR; TCRdb's copy keeps in-frame clones and lacks some. The table has about 180,000 clones, approximately 90% seen once. The sequenced sample consisted of peripheral blood. The source of these receptors is a woman aged 25 to 45 with active or convalescent COVID-19. Both conserved end residues are part of each CDR3. Fields, in order: D gene, V gene, J gene, clone size, CDR3 DNA, CDR3 protein. A D gene is named only where the DNA matches it firmly. Only some rows state a clone size, as once, few, many or a class for expanded clones.

TRBD2,TRBV19,TRBJ2-7,NA,TGTGCCAGCTCCGGGACTAGCGCCTTCATGAAGCAGTACTTC,CASSGTSAFMKQYF
NA,TRBV9,TRBJ1-6,NA,TGTGCCAGCAGCGTACAGGTAGATAATTCACCCCTCCACTTT,CASSVQVDNSPLHF
NA,TRBV6-4,TRBJ2-1,once,TGTGCCAGCAGTGACCGTAGGTCACCCTCTAGTGAGCAGTTCTTC,CASSDRRSPSSEQFF
NA,TRBV4-1,TRBJ1-2,NA,TGCGCCAGCAGCCCAGGTCGGGGGACGAAGTATGGCTACACCTTC,CASSPGRGTKYGYTF
NA,TRBV11-3,TRBJ1-3,NA,TGTGCCAGCAGCTTACAAAGAGGTGGTGGAAACACCATATATTTT,CASSLQRGGGNTIYF
TRBD2,TRBV6-1,TRBJ2-7,NA,TGTGCCAGCAGTGGTGAGGGAACTAGCGGGAGGCACGAGCAGTACTTC,CASSGEGTSGRHEQYF
NA,TRBV30,TRBJ1-1,few,TGTGCCTGGAGTCCTTCAGGGAACACTGAAGCTTTCTTT,CAWSPSGNTEAFF
NA,TRBV9,TRBJ1-5,NA,TGTGCCAGCAGCGTATCGGGGGGGCTTCAGCCCCAGCATTTT,CASSVSGGLQPQHF
NA,TRBV5-8,TRBJ2-7,NA,TGTGCCAGCAGCCAACGCTCGGGACTCCCCTACGAGCAGTACTTC,CASSQRSGLPYEQYF
TRBD1,TRBV12-5,TRBJ2-6,NA,TGTGCTAGTGGTTTGGGACAGGGAACTGGGGCCAACGTCCTGACTTTC,CASGLGQGTGANVLTF
TRBD1,TRBV9,TRBJ1-2,NA,TGTGCCAGCAGCGCCCGGGACAGGGGGCAGGACTATGGCTACACCTTC,CASSARDRGQDYGYTF
NA,TRBV5-4,TRBJ2-3,once,TGTGCCGGCAGGGAGACTAGCACAGATACGCAGTATTTT,CAGRETSTDTQYF
TRBD2,TRBV5-4,TRBJ2-7,NA,TGTGCCAGCAGCTTGTCTGTGACTAGCGGGGGGTACGAGCAGTACTTC,CASSLSVTSGGYEQYF
TRBD2,TRBV19,TRBJ2-5,NA,TGTGCCAGTAGTATGAAGGGACTAGCGGGAGTGGAGACCCAGTACTTC,CASSMKGLAGVETQYF
TRBD1,TRBV28,TRBJ1-6,NA,TGTGCCAGCAGTCCGCCGACAGGGCATAATTCACCCCTCCACTTT,CASSPPTGHNSPLHF
TRBD1,TRBV4-1,TRBJ2-3,NA,TGCGCCAGCAGCCAGAGACAGGGTAGGACAGATACGCAGTATTTT,CASSQRQGRTDTQYF
TRBD1,TRBV10-3,TRBJ2-1,NA,TGTGCCATCAGTATTAGGACAGGACAGGGCCCCATGGAGCAGTTCTTC,CAISIRTGQGPMEQFF
NA,TRBV5-1,TRBJ1-5,NA,TGCGCCAGCAGCTTGGCCGGGGGGCAGGGCAATCAGCCCCAGCATTTT,CASSLAGGQGNQPQHF
TRBD1,TRBV28,TRBJ1-6,NA,TGTGCCAGCAGCCCCTATGGGACAGGGGCGAATAATTCACCCCTCCACTTT,CASSPYGTGANNSPLHF
NA,TRBV18,TRBJ2-5,NA,TGTGCCAGCGGGTTAGCTATACAAGAGACCCAGTACTTC,CASGLAIQETQYF
TRBD1,TRBV27,TRBJ1-5,NA,TGTGCCAGCACAACGGGACAGGGTAATCAGCCCCAGCATTTT,CASTTGQGNQPQHF
NA,TRBV15,TRBJ1-5,NA,TGTGCCACCAGCAGAGATCCGAATCAGCCCCAGCATTTT,CATSRDPNQPQHF
NA,TRBV9,TRBJ1-2,NA,TGTGCCAGCAGCGCCAGTATTCATTCTAACTATGGCTACACCTTC,CASSASIHSNYGYTF
TRBD1,TRBV3-1/TRBV3-2,TRBJ1-4,NA,TGTGCCAGCAGCCAGCCCGGGACAGCCGGTGGAGAAAAACTGTTTTTT,CASSQPGTAGGEKLFF
NA,TRBV3-1/TRBV3-2,TRBJ2-3,NA,TGTGCCAGCAGCCAAGATTTAGACATCTCGTTCTCTAGCACAGATACGCAGTATTTT,CASSQDLDISFSSTDTQYF
TRBD2,TRBV2,TRBJ2-3,NA,TGTGCCAGCAGTGTGGACGGGGGGGCAACAGATACGCAGTATTTT,CASSVDGGATDTQYF
TRBD2,TRBV10-1,TRBJ2-2,NA,TGCGCCAGCAGTGCCGAGCGGGGGACGAACACCGGGGAGCTGTTTTTT,CASSAERGTNTGELFF
NA,TRBV3-1/TRBV3-2,TRBJ1-1,NA,TGTGCCAGCAGTCAAGCGGGGGAAGCTTTCTTT,CASSQAGEAFF
NA,TRBV3-1/TRBV3-2,TRBJ2-7,NA,TGTGCCAGCAGCCGAACAGATCGATCATTTTCCTACGAGCAGTACTTC,CASSRTDRSFSYEQYF